These 17 T cell receptor beta chains came from one sample sequenced in a study of radiation and T cells in renal cell carcinoma. As to time point: blood 2 weeks post-SBRT. Treatment: 15 Gy SBRT to primary tumor, nephrectomy 4 weeks later. Here immunoSEQ multiplex PCR was the method, and the copy in TCRdb shows in-frame clones only, minus some. Here the sample spans around 75,000 clones, 82% being singletons. The input for sequencing was blood, taken from a patient whose treatment included radiotherapy and nephrectomy. The receptors stem from a man in his fifties or sixties with renal cell carcinoma.

The V and J genes are TRBV18 and TRBJ2-7; no definite D call. CDR1 is KGHSH and CDR2 is LQKENI in the germline V gene. V was cut by 2 bases and J by 2 bases, with 4 bases left in between. The CDR3 extends over 12 amino acids. The CDR3 protein is CASSPATYEQYF. CDR3 coding DNA: TGTGCCAGCTCACCAGCCACCTACGAGCAGTACTTC.

The rearrangement uses TRBV19 and TRBJ2-1, with 14 bases fitting TRBD2. The CDR3 sequence is 21 residues long. Germline-derived CDR1 and CDR2 are LNHDA and SQIVND (reference sequence). Trimming cost V 0 bases and J 6 bases; bases outside gene matches: 16. Written as DNA, the CDR3 is TGTGCCAGTAGTATAGATCTAAGGGACGGGACTAGCGGGAGATCAGCCAATGAGCAGTTCTTC. Translation gives CASSIDLRDGTSGRSANEQFF.

The V and J genes are TRBV28 and TRBJ1-2, with 7 bases lining up with TRBD1. CDR3 length: 12 amino acids. Germline trimming cut 6 bases from V and 6 bases from J; bases unmatched to any gene: 4. Germline CDR1 reads MDHEN; CDR2 reads SYDVKM. The CDR3 coding sequence is TGTGCCAGCAGCACAGGGGTGGATGGCTACACCTTC. It translates to CASSTGVDGYTF.

V and J are TRBV5-1 and TRBJ2-1, with 9 bases fitting TRBD2. CDR3 length: 14 residues. The ends lost 0 bases at V and 9 bases at J; junction bases unmatched: 4. From germline, CDR1 is SGHRS and CDR2 YFSETQ. The CDR3 bases are TGCGCCAGCAGCTTGGGCGGGAGGGCCCTTGAGCAGTTCTTC. Its protein is CASSLGGRALEQFF.

The rearrangement joins TRBV29-1 to TRBJ2-7; 8 bases map to TRBD1. This CDR3 region has 14 residues. After removal of 7 bases from V and 2 bases from J, the junction contained 10 bases not matched to a gene. The germline V gene encodes CDR1 SQVTM and CDR2 ANQGSEA. The CDR3 DNA reads TGCAGCGCCAATGGACAGGGCTATCCCTACGAGCAGTACTTC. It translates to CSANGQGYPYEQYF.

The chain couples TRBV2 to TRBJ2-1; 9 nucleotides agree with TRBD2. The CDR3 length is 15 residues. Unmatched junction bases numbered 8, after V lost 3 bases and J lost 8 bases. Germline loops: CDR1 SNHLY, CDR2 FYNNEI. The CDR3 DNA follows: TGTGCCAGCAGTGAGAGGCCTAGCGGGATGGATGAGCAGTTCTTC. Its translation is CASSERPSGMDEQFF. The full variable domain, in which reference TRBV2 and TRBJ2-1 provide the parts outside the CDR3, is EPEVTQTPSHQVTQMGQEVILRCVPISNHLYFYWYRQILGQKVEFLVSFYNNEISEKSEIFDDQFSVERPDGSNFTLKIRSTKLEDSAMYFCASSERPSGMDEQFFGPGTRLTVL.

The rearrangement uses TRBV13 and TRBJ2-5; D gene uncertain. V was cut by 0 bases and J by 5 bases, with 10 bases left in between. The CDR3 totals 14 residues. From germline, CDR1 is PRHDT and CDR2 FYEKMQ (reference sequence). CDR3 bases: TGTGCCAGCAGCTTAGGGGTGGCCTCCGAGACCCAGTACTTC. It codes for CASSLGVASETQYF.

The rearrangement links TRBV14 to TRBJ2-3; D unclear. The CDR3 loop spans 16 amino acids. Germline V CDR1 and CDR2: SGHDN, FVKESK. V gave up 0 bases and J gave up 4 bases, with 14 bases separating them. The CDR3 DNA follows: TGTGCCAGCAGCCAAGACCGAGGCGGTCTCGCAGATACGCAGTATTTT. Translation gives CASSQDRGGLADTQYF.

The chain carries TRBV7-9 and TRBJ1-5, with 10 bases lining up with TRBD1. The V gene end was trimmed by 5 bases and the J gene end by 9 bases; junction bases not matched to a gene: 7. Germline V CDR1 and CDR2: SEHNR, FQNEAQ (reference sequence). CDR3 length: 14 residues. CDR3 sequence reads: CASSAGQGIGPQHF. CDR3 DNA: TGTGCCAGCAGCGCGGGACAGGGGATCGGGCCCCAGCATTTT.

The gene calls are TRBV2 and TRBJ2-6; tentative D call: TRBD1 (6 bases). The CDR3 consists of 18 residues. V lost 4 bases, J lost 0 bases, and 16 bases lay in between. Germline V gives CDR1 SNHLY, CDR2 FYNNEI. The CDR3 bases are TGTGCCAGCAGTGCAGGGGCCAGATCGTACTCTGGGGCCAACGTCCTGACTTTC. It is translated as CASSAGARSYSGANVLTF.

This chain connects TRBV19 to TRBJ2-1; TRBD2 might be the D (5 bases). The CDR3 runs to 13 residues. Germline V gives CDR1 LNHDA, CDR2 SQIVND (reference sequence). V gave up 5 bases and J gave up 5 bases, with 10 bases separating them. CDR3 in DNA: TGTGCCAGTAGTGGCCAGCGGAACAATGAGCAGTTCTTC. Encoded protein: CASSGQRNNEQFF.

The chain couples TRBV7-8 to TRBJ2-7; D remains unclear. The CDR3 sequence is 15 residues long. CDR1 is SGHVS, CDR2 FQNEAQ, per germline. Trimming removed 1 base at V and 0 bases at J, with 10 bases between. As DNA, the CDR3 is TGTGCCAGCAGCTTAGGGCAGCAAAGCTCCTACGAGCAGTACTTC. Translated: CASSLGQQSSYEQYF. The full variable domain, rest sourced from reference TRBV7-8 and TRBJ2-7, is GAGVSQSPRYKVAKRGQDVALRCDPISGHVSLFWYQQALGQGPEFLTYFQNEAQLDKSGLPSDRFFAERPEGSVSTLKIQRTQQEDSAVYLCASSLGQQSSYEQYFGPGTRLTVT.

This clone was seen once. The V and J genes are TRBV19 and TRBJ2-3; 10 bases map to TRBD1. V lost 4 bases and J lost 1; bases outside the gene matches: 2. The CDR3 length is 15 residues. CDR1 and CDR2 (germline): LNHDA, SQIVND (reference sequence). CDR3 coding DNA: TGTGCCAGTAGTACCGGGACAGGGGGCACAGATACGCAGTATTTT. It yields the protein CASSTGTGGTDTQYF.

V gene TRBV19 combines with J gene TRBJ1-1; 7 bases line up with TRBD1. Germline V gene lookup returns CDR1 LNHDA and CDR2 SQIVND (reference sequence). The CDR3 has 16 residues. V lost 3 bases and J lost 5; bases outside the gene matches: 12. In DNA form, the CDR3 reads TGTGCCAGTAGTATCACATCAAATAGACAGGGAACTGAAGCTTTCTTT. This sequence encodes CASSITSNRQGTEAFF.

The chain is built from TRBV27 and TRBJ2-2; D is possibly TRBD1 or TRBD2 (5 bases each). CDR1 and CDR2 from the germline V gene are MNHEY and SMNVEV (reference sequence). This CDR3 is 15 amino acids long. With 7 bases removed from V and 4 bases from J, the gap between germline ends came to 16 bases. CDR3 bases: TGTGCCAGCACCCAGTGGGGGTCGGCCACCGGGGAGCTGTTTTTT. Its protein product is CASTQWGSATGELFF.

The chain combines TRBV29-1 with TRBJ2-5; 9 bases are shared with TRBD2. The assigned J gene may be wrong: the sequence end matches TRBJ2-7 better. CDR3 size: 14 residues. CDR1 is SQVTM, CDR2 ANQGSEA, per germline. The CDR3, as DNA: TGCAGCGTTGAATCGCGGGAGGGATCCTACGAGCAGTACTTC. Translated: CSVESREGSYEQYF.

V is TRBV11-2 and J is TRBJ2-1; D is unresolved. Germline values: CDR1 SGHAT, CDR2 FQNNGV. The CDR3 loop spans 15 amino acids. Trimming left V 0 bases short and J 5 bases short, with 11 bases between. The CDR3 loop is CASSLDKVANNEQFF. The CDR3 DNA reads TGTGCCAGCAGCTTAGACAAGGTGGCGAACAATGAGCAGTTCTTC.